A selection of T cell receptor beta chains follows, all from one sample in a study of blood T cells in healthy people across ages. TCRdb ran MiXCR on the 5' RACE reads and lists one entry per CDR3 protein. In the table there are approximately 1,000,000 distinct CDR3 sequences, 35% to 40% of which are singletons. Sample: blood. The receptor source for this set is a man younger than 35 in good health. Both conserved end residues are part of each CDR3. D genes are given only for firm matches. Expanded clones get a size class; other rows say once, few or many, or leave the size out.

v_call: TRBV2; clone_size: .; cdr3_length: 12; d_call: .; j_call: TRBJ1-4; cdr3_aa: CASRGWGEKLFF; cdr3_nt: TGTGCCAGCAGGGGCTGGGGTGAAAAACTGTTTTTT
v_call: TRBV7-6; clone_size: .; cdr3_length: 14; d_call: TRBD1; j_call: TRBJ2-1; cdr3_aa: CASSTRDRNNEQFF; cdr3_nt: TGTGCCAGCAGCACCCGGGACAGAAACAATGAGCAGTTCTTC
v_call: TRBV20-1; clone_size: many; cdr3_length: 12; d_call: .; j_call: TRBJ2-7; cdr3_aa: CSANRDTYEQYF; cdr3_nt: TGCAGTGCAAATCGGGACACCTACGAGCAGTACTTC
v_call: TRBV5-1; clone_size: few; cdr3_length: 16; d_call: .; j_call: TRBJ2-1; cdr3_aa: CASSLELNRRAKEQFF; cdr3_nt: TGCGCCAGCAGCTTGGAGCTTAATCGCCGGGCGAAGGAGCAGTTCTTC
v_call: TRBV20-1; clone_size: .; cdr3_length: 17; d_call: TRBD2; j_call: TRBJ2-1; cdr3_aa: CSALTGLAGGLQNGQFF; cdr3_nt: TGCAGTGCACTGACTGGGCTAGCGGGGGGGCTTCAGAATGGGCAGTTCTTC
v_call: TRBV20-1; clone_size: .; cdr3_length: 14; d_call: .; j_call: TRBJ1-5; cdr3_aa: CSARWKAGWQPQHF; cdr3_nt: TGCAGTGCTAGATGGAAGGCAGGGTGGCAGCCCCAGCATTTT
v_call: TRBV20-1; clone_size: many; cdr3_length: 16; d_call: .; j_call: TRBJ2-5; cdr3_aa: CSASRTGKQSAETQYF; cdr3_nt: TGCAGTGCTAGTCGTACAGGGAAACAGTCCGCGGAGACCCAGTACTTC
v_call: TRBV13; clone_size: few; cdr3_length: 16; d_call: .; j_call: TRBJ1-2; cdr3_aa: CASSLGRVPRNYGYTF; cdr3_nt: TGTGCCAGCAGCTTAGGCAGGGTTCCCCGCAACTATGGCTACACCTTC
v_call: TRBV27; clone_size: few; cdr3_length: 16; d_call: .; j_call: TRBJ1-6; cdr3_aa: CASSVDTSSYNSPLHF; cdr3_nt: TGTGCCAGCAGTGTCGACACGAGCTCCTATAATTCACCCCTCCACTTT
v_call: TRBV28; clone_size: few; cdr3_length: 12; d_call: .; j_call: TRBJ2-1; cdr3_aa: CASSFLGDEQFF; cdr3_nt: TGTGCCAGCAGTTTTTTAGGGGATGAGCAGTTCTTC
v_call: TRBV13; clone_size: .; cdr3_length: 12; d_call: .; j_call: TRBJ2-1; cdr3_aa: CASILERAEQFF; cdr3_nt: TGTGCCAGCATCTTAGAGAGGGCAGAGCAGTTCTTC
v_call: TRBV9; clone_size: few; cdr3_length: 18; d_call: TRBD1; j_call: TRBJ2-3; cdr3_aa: CASSSQYGRQGAIDTQYF; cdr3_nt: TGTGCCAGCAGCTCCCAATACGGGAGACAGGGGGCAATAGATACGCAGTATTTT
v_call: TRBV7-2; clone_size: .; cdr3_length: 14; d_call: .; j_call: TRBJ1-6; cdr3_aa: CASSLPFTNSPLHF; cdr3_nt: TGTGCCAGCAGCTTGCCATTCACTAATTCACCCCTCCACTTT
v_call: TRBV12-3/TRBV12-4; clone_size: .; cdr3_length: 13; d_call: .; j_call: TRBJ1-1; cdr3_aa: CASSLYGATEAFF; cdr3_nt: TGTGCCAGCAGTTTATATGGGGCCACTGAAGCTTTCTTT
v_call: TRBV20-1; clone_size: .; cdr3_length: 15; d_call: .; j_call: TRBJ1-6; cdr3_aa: CSARGQGASRSPLHF; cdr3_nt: TGCAGTGCTAGAGGTCAAGGGGCAAGTAGATCACCCCTCCACTTT
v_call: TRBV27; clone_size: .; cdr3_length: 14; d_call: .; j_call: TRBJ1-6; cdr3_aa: CASSIRNYNSPLHF; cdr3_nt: TGTGCCAGCAGTATCAGGAACTATAATTCACCCCTCCACTTT
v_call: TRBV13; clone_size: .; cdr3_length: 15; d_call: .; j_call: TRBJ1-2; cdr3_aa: CASSPERGQRYGYTF; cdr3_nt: TGTGCCAGCAGCCCCGAGAGAGGACAGCGCTATGGCTACACCTTC
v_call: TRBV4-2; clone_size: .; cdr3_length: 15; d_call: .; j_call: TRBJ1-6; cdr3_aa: CASSQEGRGNSPPHF; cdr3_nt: TGTGCCAGCAGCCAAGAGGGTAGGGGTAATTCACCCCCCCACTTT
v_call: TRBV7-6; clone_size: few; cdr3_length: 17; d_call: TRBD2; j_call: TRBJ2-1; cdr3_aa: CASSLPYTSGRNNEQFF; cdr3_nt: TGTGCCAGCAGCTTACCCTATACTAGCGGGAGAAACAATGAGCAGTTCTTC
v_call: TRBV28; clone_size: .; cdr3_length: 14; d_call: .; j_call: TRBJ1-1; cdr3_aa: CASRHQGLNAEAFF; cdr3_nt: TGTGCCAGCAGACACCAGGGACTAAACGCTGAAGCTTTCTTT
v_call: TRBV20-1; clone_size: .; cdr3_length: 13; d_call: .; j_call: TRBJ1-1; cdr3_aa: CSVRGSSLTEAFF; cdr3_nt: TGCAGTGTTAGAGGAAGTTCTCTCACTGAAGCTTTCTTT
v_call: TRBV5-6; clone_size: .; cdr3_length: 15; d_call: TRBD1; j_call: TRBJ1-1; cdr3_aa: CASSWGGQLNTEAFF; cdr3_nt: TGTGCCAGCAGCTGGGGGGGACAGTTGAACACTGAAGCTTTCTTT
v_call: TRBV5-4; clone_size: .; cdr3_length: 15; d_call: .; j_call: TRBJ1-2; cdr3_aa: CASSLAYRDPHGHTF; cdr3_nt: TGTGCCAGCAGCTTGGCGTACAGGGATCCCCATGGCCACACCTTC
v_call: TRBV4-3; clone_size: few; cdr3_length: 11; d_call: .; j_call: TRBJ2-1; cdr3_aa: CASSQGQLKFF; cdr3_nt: TGCGCCAGCAGCCAAGGACAGTTAAAGTTCTTC
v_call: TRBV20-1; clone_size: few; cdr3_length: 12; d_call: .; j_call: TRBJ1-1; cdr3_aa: CSAIFFPPEAFF; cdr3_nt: TGCAGTGCTATCTTCTTCCCCCCTGAAGCTTTCTTT
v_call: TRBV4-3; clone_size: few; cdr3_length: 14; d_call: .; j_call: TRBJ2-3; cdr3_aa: CASSQDRSADTQYF; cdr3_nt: TGCGCCAGCAGCCAAGATCGGTCGGCAGATACGCAGTATTTT
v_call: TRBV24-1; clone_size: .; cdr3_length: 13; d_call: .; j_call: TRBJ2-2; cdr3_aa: CATSEGGSGELFF; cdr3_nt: TGTGCCACCAGTGAGGGTGGTTCCGGGGAGCTGTTTTTT
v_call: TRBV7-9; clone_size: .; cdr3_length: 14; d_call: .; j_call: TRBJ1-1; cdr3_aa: CASSPTGRGIEAFF; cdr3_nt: TGTGCCAGCAGCCCAACAGGGAGGGGGATTGAAGCTTTCTTT
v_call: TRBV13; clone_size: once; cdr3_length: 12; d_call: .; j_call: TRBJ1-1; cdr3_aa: CASSFTTDEAFF; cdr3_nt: TGTGCCAGCAGCTTCACAACTGATGAAGCTTTCTTT
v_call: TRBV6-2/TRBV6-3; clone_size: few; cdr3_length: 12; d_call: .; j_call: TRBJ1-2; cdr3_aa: CASSYIIHGYTF; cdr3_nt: TGTGCCAGCAGCTATATCATCCATGGCTACACCTTC
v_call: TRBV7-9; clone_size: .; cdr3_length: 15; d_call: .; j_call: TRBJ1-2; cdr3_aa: CASRHPGVGVAGYTF; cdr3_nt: TGTGCCAGCAGACACCCCGGGGTGGGGGTTGCTGGCTACACCTTC
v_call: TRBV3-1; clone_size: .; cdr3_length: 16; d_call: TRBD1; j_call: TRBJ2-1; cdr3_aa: CASSYTLTGGHNEQFF; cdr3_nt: TGTGCCAGCAGCTACACGTTAACAGGGGGGCACAATGAGCAGTTCTTC
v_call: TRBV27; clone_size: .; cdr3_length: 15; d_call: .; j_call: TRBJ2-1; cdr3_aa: CASSLEGTLYNEQFF; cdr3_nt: TGTGCCAGCAGTTTAGAGGGTACCTTATACAATGAGCAGTTCTTC
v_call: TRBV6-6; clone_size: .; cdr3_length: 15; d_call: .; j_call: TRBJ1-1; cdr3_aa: CASSLITDMNTEAFF; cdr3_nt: TGTGCCAGCAGTTTGATCACAGACATGAACACTGAAGCTTTCTTT
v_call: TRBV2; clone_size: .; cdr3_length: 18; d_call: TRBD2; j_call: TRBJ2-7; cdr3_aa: CASSAGGDTVSSYNEQYF; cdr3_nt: TGTGCCAGCAGCGCTGGGGGGGATACGGTCAGCTCCTACAATGAGCAGTACTTC
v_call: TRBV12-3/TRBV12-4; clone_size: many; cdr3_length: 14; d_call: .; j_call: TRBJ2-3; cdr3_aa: CASSLGGPTDTQYF; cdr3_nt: TGTGCCAGCAGTTTGGGGGGCCCCACAGATACGCAGTATTTT
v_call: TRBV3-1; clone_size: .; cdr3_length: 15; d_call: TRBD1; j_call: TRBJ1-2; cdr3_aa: CASSQRRGQDYGYTF; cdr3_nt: TGTGCCAGCAGCCAAAGAAGGGGACAGGACTATGGCTACACCTTC
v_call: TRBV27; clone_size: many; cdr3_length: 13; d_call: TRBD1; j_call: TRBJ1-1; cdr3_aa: CASRLQGVGEAFF; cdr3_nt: TGTGCCAGCCGACTCCAGGGGGTGGGTGAAGCTTTCTTT
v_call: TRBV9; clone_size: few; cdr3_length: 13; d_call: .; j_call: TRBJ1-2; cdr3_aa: CASSVVSGVGYTF; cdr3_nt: TGTGCCAGCAGCGTAGTTTCTGGGGTCGGCTACACCTTC
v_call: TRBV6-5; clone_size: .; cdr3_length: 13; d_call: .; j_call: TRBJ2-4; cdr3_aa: CASRQLRYNEQYF; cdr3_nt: TGTGCCAGTCGACAGTTAAGGTACAATGAGCAGTACTTC
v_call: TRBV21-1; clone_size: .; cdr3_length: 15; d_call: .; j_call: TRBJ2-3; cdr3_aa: CASPSLAGDTDTQYF; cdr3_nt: TGTGCCAGCCCTTCACTAGCGGGGGACACAGATACGCAGTATTTT
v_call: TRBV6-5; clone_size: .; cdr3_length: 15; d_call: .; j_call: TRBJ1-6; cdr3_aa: CASSYSVHLNSPLHF; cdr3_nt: TGTGCCAGCAGTTACTCGGTACACCTCAATTCACCCCTCCACTTT
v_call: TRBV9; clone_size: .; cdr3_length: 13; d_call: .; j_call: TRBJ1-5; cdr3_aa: CASSVTGGEPQHF; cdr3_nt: TGTGCCAGCAGCGTGACAGGTGGTGAGCCCCAGCATTTT
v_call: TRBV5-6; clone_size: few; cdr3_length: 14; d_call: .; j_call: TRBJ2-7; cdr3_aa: CASSFSTSTYEQYF; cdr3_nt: TGTGCCAGCAGCTTTAGTACTAGTACCTACGAGCAGTACTTC
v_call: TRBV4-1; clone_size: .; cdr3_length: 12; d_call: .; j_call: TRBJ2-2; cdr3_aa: CACSQNTGELFF; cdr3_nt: TGCGCCTGCAGCCAAAACACCGGGGAGCTGTTTTTT
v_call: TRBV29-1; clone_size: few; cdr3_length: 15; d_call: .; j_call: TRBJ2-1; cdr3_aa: CSVGAGQRNYNEQFF; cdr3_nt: TGCAGCGTTGGGGCCGGGCAGAGGAACTACAATGAGCAGTTCTTC
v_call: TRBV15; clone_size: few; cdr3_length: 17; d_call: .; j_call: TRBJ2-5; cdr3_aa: CATSRDPEGSIQETQYF; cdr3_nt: TGTGCCACCAGCAGAGACCCCGAGGGGTCCATCCAAGAGACCCAGTACTTC
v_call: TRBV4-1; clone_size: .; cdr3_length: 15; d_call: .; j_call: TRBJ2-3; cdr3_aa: CASSPSTGSTDTQYF; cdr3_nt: TGCGCCAGCAGCCCCTCGACAGGAAGCACAGATACGCAGTATTTT
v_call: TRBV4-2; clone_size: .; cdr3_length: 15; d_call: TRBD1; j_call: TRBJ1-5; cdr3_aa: CASSQGDRASQPQHF; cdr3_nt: TGTGCCAGCAGCCAGGGGGACAGGGCCAGTCAGCCCCAGCATTTT
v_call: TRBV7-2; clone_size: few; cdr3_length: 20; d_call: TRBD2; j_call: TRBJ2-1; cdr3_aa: CASSPTNVGLLAGEYNEQFF; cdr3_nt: TGTGCCAGCAGCCCTACTAATGTCGGGCTACTAGCGGGGGAGTACAATGAGCAGTTCTTC
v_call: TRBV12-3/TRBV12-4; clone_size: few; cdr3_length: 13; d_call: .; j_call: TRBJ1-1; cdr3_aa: CASRLTSNTEAFF; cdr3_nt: TGTGCCAGCAGATTGACATCAAACACTGAAGCTTTCTTT
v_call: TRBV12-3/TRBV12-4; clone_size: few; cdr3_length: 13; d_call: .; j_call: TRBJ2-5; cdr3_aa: CASSPPGYNEQYF; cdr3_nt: TGTGCCAGCAGCCCACCCGGATACAATGAGCAGTACTTC
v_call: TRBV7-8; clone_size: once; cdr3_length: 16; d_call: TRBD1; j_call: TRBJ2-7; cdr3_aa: CASSSTTGAASYEQYF; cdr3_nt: TGTGCCAGCAGCTCAACCACAGGGGCCGCATCCTACGAGCAGTACTTC
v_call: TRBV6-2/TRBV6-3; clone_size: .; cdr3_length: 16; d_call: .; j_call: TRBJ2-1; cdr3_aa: CTSKALGAAGYNEQFF; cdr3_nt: TGTACCAGCAAGGCTTTAGGGGCAGCGGGCTACAATGAGCAGTTCTTC